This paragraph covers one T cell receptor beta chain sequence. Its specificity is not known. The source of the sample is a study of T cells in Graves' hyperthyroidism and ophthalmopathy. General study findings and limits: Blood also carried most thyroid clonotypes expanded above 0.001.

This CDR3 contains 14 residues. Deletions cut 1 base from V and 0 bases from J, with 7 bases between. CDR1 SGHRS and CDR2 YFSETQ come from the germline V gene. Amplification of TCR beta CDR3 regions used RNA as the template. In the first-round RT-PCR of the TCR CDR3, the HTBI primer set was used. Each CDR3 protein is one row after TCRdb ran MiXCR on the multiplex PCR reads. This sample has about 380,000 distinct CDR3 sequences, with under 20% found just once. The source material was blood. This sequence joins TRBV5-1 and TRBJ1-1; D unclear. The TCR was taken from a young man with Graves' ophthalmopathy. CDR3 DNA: TGCGCCAGCAGCTTGTATCAGTTGAACACTGAAGCTTTCTTT. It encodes CASSLYQLNTEAFF.